This T cell receptor beta chain was sequenced in a study of cytomegalovirus exposure and HLA in healthy donors. The CDR3 length is 14 residues. Trimming took off 2 bases at V and 5 bases at J, with 10 bases between the two ends. Germline values: CDR1 SEHNR, CDR2 FQNEAQ (reference sequence). Use of 60 Vbeta and 13 Jbeta primers characterized the PCR. Sequencing was performed with immunoSEQ multiplex PCR; in TCRdb, only in-frame clones are kept and a portion is missing. Of 100,000 to 150,000 clones listed, about 80% are singletons. Every donor was a healthy person donating bone marrow. The sample comprised PBMCs. This receptor was identified in a human donor in good health. The genes are TRBV7-9 and TRBJ2-1; D gene unclear. The CDR3 loop reads CASSLPARNNEQFF. The CDR3 DNA reads TGTGCCAGCAGCTTACCTGCCAGAAACAATGAGCAGTTCTTC.